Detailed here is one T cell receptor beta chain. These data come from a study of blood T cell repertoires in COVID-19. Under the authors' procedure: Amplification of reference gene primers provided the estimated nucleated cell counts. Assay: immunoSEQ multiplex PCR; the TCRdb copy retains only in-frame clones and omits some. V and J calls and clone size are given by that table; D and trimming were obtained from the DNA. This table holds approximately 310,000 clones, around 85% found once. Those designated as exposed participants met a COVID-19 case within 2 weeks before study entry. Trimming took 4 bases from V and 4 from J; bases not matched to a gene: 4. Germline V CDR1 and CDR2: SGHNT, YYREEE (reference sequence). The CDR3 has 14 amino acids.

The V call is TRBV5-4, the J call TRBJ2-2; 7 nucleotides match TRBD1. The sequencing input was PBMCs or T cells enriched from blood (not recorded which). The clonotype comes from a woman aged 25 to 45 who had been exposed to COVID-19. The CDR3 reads CASSTGQSTGELFF. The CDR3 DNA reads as TGTGCCAGCAGCACGGGACAGTCCACCGGGGAGCTGTTTTTT.